This T cell receptor (beta chain) is from a study of blood T cell repertoires in COVID-19. About the research overall: Samples of COVID-19 (acute and convalescent) were obtained from the United States, Italy and Spain. The analysed material was cDNA or gDNA that came from T cells, B-cell-depleted T cells, or PBMCs.

In the original processing: Scientists estimated how many nucleated cells there were by amplifying reference gene primers. Repertoires were generated with immunoSEQ multiplex PCR, while TCRdb's copy carries only in-frame clones and drops some. V, J and clone size are taken as reported in that table, and D and trimming were inferred from the DNA itself. Among fewer than 300,000 clones listed, nearly 85% were seen once. The CDR3 is made up of 16 amino acids. The receptor was isolated from a human donor in a cohort sampled during active COVID-19. The chain has TRBV21-1 and TRBJ2-5; the D call TRBD1 from the table was never checked on the DNA. TRBV21-1 is termed a pseudogene. The sequencing input was peripheral blood. The CDR3 DNA follows: TGTGCCAGCAGCAACCCCGAGACAGGGGATGACGAGACCCAGTACTTC. This gives the protein CASSNPETGDDETQYF.